Described below is a single T cell receptor (beta chain) sequence and its context. The data stem from a study of blood T cell repertoires in COVID-19. Across the whole study: T cells, B-cell-depleted T cells, or PBMCs supplied cDNA or gDNA.

The method was immunoSEQ multiplex PCR; TCRdb's version includes in-frame clones alone and lacks a portion of them. The table includes approximately 210,000 clones, about four fifths detected once. After removal of 5 bases from V and 3 bases from J, the junction contained 2 bases not matched to a gene. The CDR3 is 14 residues long. CDR1 and CDR2 from the germline V gene are MNHNY and SVGAGI (reference sequence). Sequencing used peripheral blood. The chain links TRBV6-6 to TRBJ2-7; 12 bases map to TRBD2. The source is a woman between 40 and 55 years old with acute or convalescent COVID-19. DNA for the CDR3: TGTGCCAGCAGTCAGACTAGCGGGAGCTACGAGCAGTACTTC. Protein product: CASSQTSGSYEQYF.